The 7 T cell receptor beta chains in this list originate from one sample, sequenced in a study of T cells in Graves' hyperthyroidism and ophthalmopathy. RNA transcripts were the template for amplifying TCR beta CDR3 regions. First-round RT-PCR of the TCR CDR3 relied on the HTBI primer set. MiXCR, applied by TCRdb to the multiplex PCR reads, yields one record per CDR3 protein. The repertoire holds more than 650,000 distinct CDR3 sequences, with about 14% as singletons. Sequenced: blood. The receptors originated from a young woman with Graves' hyperthyroidism.

The chain carries TRBV7-9 and TRBJ2-3; D remains unclear. V was cut by 5 bases and J by 6 bases, with 9 bases left in between. The length of the CDR3 is 12 residues. Germline CDR1 reads SEHNR; CDR2 reads FQNEAQ (reference sequence). The DNA for the CDR3 is TGTGCCAGCAGCCAGACCTGGGATACGCAGTATTTT. This codes for CASSQTWDTQYF.

The CDR3 here is CASSYGTADTEAFF. CDR3 DNA sequence: TGTGCCAGCAGCTACGGGACAGCCGACACTGAAGCTTTCTTT. This chain connects TRBV11-2 to TRBJ1-1; 7 bases are a match to TRBD1. V shed 4 bases, J shed 3 bases, and the junction held 5 bases outside the gene matches. Per the germline V gene, CDR1 is SGHAT and CDR2 is FQNNGV. The CDR3 is 14 amino acids.

This clonotype was picked up many times. J is TRBJ2-1 and V is TRBV7-9; D unresolved. Germline V gene lookup returns CDR1 SEHNR and CDR2 FQNEAQ (reference sequence). The CDR3 is 13 residues long. V lost 0 bases to trimming and J lost 8 bases, with 8 bases between them. The CDR3 loop is CASSLARIDEQFF. CDR3 nucleotide sequence: TGTGCCAGCAGCTTAGCGAGAATTGATGAGCAGTTCTTC.

A few counts support this clonotype. The V call is TRBV29-1, the J call TRBJ1-1; D unresolved. V was trimmed by 4 bases and J by 7 bases, leaving 4 bases between them. The length of the CDR3 is 9 residues. Germline CDR1 is SQVTM and CDR2 is ANQGSEA. The CDR3 region is CSVGNEAFF. DNA of the CDR3: TGCAGCGTTGGGAATGAAGCTTTCTTT.

This clonotype was seen many times. The gene calls are TRBV12-3 or TRBV12-4 and TRBJ1-3; tentative D call: TRBD1 (6 bases). Trimming took 8 bases from V and 3 from J, leaving 14 bases between them. The CDR3 loop spans 14 amino acids. This CDR3 reads CASGTTGGGNTIYF. CDR3 nucleotide sequence: TGTGCCAGCGGTACGACAGGCGGTGGAAACACCATATATTTT.

There are many counts of this clonotype. CDR3 sequence (DNA): TGCAGTGCTAGAGGGACTTATGACAATGAGCAGTTCTTC. Protein product: CSARGTYDNEQFF. The genes are TRBV20-1 and TRBJ2-1; perhaps TRBD2 as D (5 bases). V was cut by 1 base and J by 5 bases, with 9 bases left in between. Germline CDR1 DFQATT, CDR2 SNEGSKA (reference sequence). CDR3 length: 13 amino acids.

The chain is built from TRBV5-6 and TRBJ1-1; D is unclear. The V and J ends lost 2 bases and 5 bases respectively, with 7 bases between them. In germline, CDR1 is SGHDT, CDR2 YYEEEE. The CDR3 loop spans 12 amino acids. This chain's CDR3 is CASSFAITEAFF. In nucleotides, the CDR3 is TGTGCCAGCAGCTTTGCGATAACTGAAGCTTTCTTT.